Listed here are 17 T cell receptor beta chains from one sample, sequenced in a study of blood T cell repertoires in COVID-19. The assay was immunoSEQ multiplex PCR, and TCRdb's table has in-frame clones only and misses some. This sample has around 700,000 clones, with more than 80% found just once. The sample was peripheral blood. The receptor source for this set is a woman aged 18-30 years with acute or convalescent COVID-19.

V and J are TRBV24-1 and TRBJ1-1; no definite D call. Trimming took off 2 bases at V and 1 base at J, with 4 bases between the two ends. CDR1 KGHDR and CDR2 SFDVKD come from the germline V gene. The CDR3 has 13 residues. The CDR3 DNA is TGTGCCACCAGTGATTCAGGGAACACTGAAGCTTTCTTT. It is translated as CATSDSGNTEAFF.

This rearrangement joins TRBV13 to TRBJ2-7; a weak D match, TRBD2 (6 bases). The CDR3 is made up of 12 amino acids. The V and J ends lost 5 bases and 7 bases respectively, with 12 bases between them. CDR1 PRHDT and CDR2 FYEKMQ come from the germline V gene (reference sequence). CDR3 sequence: CASSHGREEQYF. The CDR3 DNA reads as TGTGCCAGCAGCCACGGACGGGAGGAGCAGTACTTC.

The chain carries TRBV7-2 and TRBJ1-1; a weak D match, TRBD1 (5 bases). The V end was cut by 6 bases, the J end by 1 base, with 18 bases between. The CDR3 consists of 16 residues. The germline gives CDR1 SGHTA, CDR2 FQGNSA. CDR3 sequence (DNA): TGTGCCAGCAGATCTAACCCAGGGTTGACGAACACTGAAGCTTTCTTT. It yields the protein CASRSNPGLTNTEAFF.

The chain carries TRBV21-1 and TRBJ2-5; the listed D gene, TRBD1, was not tested against the DNA. TRBV21-1 is listed as a pseudogene. This CDR3 region has 15 residues. This CDR3 reads CASSTGQGDQETQYF. The CDR3 region has the DNA TGTGCCAGCAGCACCGGACAGGGGGATCAAGAGACCCAGTACTTC.

V gene TRBV28 combines with J gene TRBJ1-6; maybe TRBD1 (5 bases). Looked up from germline, CDR1 is MDHEN and CDR2 is SYDVKM. Trimming left V 6 bases short and J 0 bases short, with 15 bases between. The length of the CDR3 is 17 residues. The CDR3 region is CASRPDSKSSYNSPLHF. The CDR3 coding sequence is TGTGCCAGCAGGCCCGACAGTAAGAGCTCCTATAATTCACCCCTCCACTTT.

The CDR3 sequence: CASSLLRGAGGGYTF. The CDR3 region has the DNA TGTGCCAGCAGCCTCCTCCGGGGCGCCGGGGGTGGCTACACCTTC. This chain links TRBV4-2 with TRBJ1-2; weak D call: TRBD1 (5 bases). The CDR3 sequence is 15 residues long. Looked up from germline, CDR1 is LGHNA and CDR2 is YNFKEQ. V shed 4 bases and J shed 7 bases, with 19 bases lying between them.

The chain recombines TRBV7-2 with TRBJ2-2; D remains unclear. Between the trimmed V and J ends, which lost 3 bases and 1 base, there was a span of 6 bases. In germline, CDR1 is SGHTA, CDR2 FQGNSA. The length of the CDR3 is 14 residues. The CDR3 sequence is CASSLGENTGELFF. CDR3 sequence (DNA): TGTGCCAGCAGCTTGGGCGAGAACACCGGGGAGCTGTTTTTT.

The chain carries TRBV7-2 and TRBJ2-1; TRBD1 matches at 7 bases. The CDR3 is made up of 16 amino acids. V was pared by 2 bases and J by 6 bases, with 10 bases of the junction left unmatched. Germline loops: CDR1 SGHTA, CDR2 FQGNSA. The DNA for the CDR3 is TGTGCCAGCAGCTTATCTTGGACAGGAACTTCCAATGAGCAGTTCTTC. It encodes CASSLSWTGTSNEQFF.

This chain links TRBV4-2 with TRBJ2-5; 10 bases align to TRBD2. V gave up 1 base and J gave up 6 bases; unmatched junction bases: 8. CDR3 length equals 16 residues. Germline lookup yields CDR1 LGHNA and CDR2 YNFKEQ. For the CDR3, the DNA is TGTGCCAGCAGCCAAGCGAGCGGGGGGGCCGTGAAGACCCAGTACTTC. Amino acids: CASSQASGGAVKTQYF.

Details on this clone: One end of the junction fails to match germline, which may point to a read error. The CDR3 DNA reads as TGTGCCAGCATTTACTCCGGGACAGGGAATGGCTACACCTTC. Its translation is CASIYSGTGNGYTF. The chain uses TRBV6-5 and TRBJ1-2, with 9 bases identical to TRBD1. There are 14 residues in the CDR3. Germline loops: CDR1 MNHEY, CDR2 SVGAGI.

V is TRBV3-1 (or the pseudogene TRBV3-2) and J is TRBJ2-6; D not resolved. Trimming shortened V by 1 base and J by 3 bases, and 16 bases separated the two germline ends. Per germline, CDR1 LGHDT and CDR2 YNNKEL (reference sequence). The CDR3 has 18 residues. For the CDR3, the DNA is TGTGCCAGCAGCCAAGGGGCGAGACAAATGAGTGGGGCCAACGTCCTGACTTTC. Amino acids: CASSQGARQMSGANVLTF.

The chain is built from TRBV30 and TRBJ1-4; perhaps TRBD1 as D (5 bases). V was trimmed by 3 bases and J by 8 bases, leaving 19 bases between them. The CDR3 is 15 residues long. Looked up from germline, CDR1 is GTSNPN and CDR2 is SVGIG (reference sequence). DNA for the CDR3: TGTGCCTGGAGGGAGGGGAGAATAGGTTGGGAAAAACTGTTTTTT. Amino acids: CAWREGRIGWEKLFF.

The J gene is TRBJ1-4, the V gene TRBV24-1; possible D gene TRBD1, 5 bases. Per the germline V gene, CDR1 is KGHDR and CDR2 is SFDVKD. Trimming left V 3 bases short and J 4 bases short, with 8 bases between. The CDR3 runs to 14 residues. The CDR3: CATSDARVNEKLFF. The DNA for the CDR3 is TGTGCCACCAGTGATGCCAGGGTTAATGAAAAACTGTTTTTT.

The genes are TRBV4-3 and TRBJ2-7, with D possibly being TRBD1 (6 bases). This CDR3 region has 13 residues. V was trimmed by 0 bases and J by 5 bases, leaving 8 bases between them. Germline assignment: CDR1 LGHNA and CDR2 YSLEER. The DNA of the CDR3 is TGCGCCAGCAGCCAAGATCCAGGGGACGAGCAGTACTTC. Protein product: CASSQDPGDEQYF.

DNA for the CDR3: TGTGCCAGCAGCGTATCTAAGCGGGGGGGCACAGATACGCAGTATTTT. This codes for CASSVSKRGGTDTQYF. V gene TRBV9 combines with J gene TRBJ2-3; 9 bases agree with TRBD2. CDR1 and CDR2 from the germline V gene are SGDLS and YYNGEE. The length of the CDR3 is 16 residues. Trimming cost V 1 base and J 1 base; bases outside gene matches: 4.

V is TRBV6-1 and J is TRBJ1-2, with 8 bases fitting TRBD1. The CDR3 covers 12 residues. Germline V gene lookup returns CDR1 MNHNS and CDR2 SASEGT. V lost 7 bases to trimming and J lost 6 bases; unmatched junction nucleotides: 4. CDR3 nucleotide sequence: TGTGCCAGCATGGCAGGGGGCCATGGCTACACCTTC. It translates to CASMAGGHGYTF.

V is TRBV19 and J is TRBJ1-1; 11 nucleotides align to TRBD1. CDR3 length equals 17 residues. J gave up 1 base and V 2 bases, and 6 bases lay outside the gene matches. CDR1 LNHDA and CDR2 SQIVND come from the germline V gene (reference sequence). CDR3 loop: CASSIIGTGGQNTEAFF. The CDR3 DNA follows: TGTGCCAGTAGTATAATCGGGACAGGGGGACAGAACACTGAAGCTTTCTTT.